This entry lists 31 T cell receptor beta chains sequenced from one sample in a study of alternative splicing in chronic myeloid leukemia remission. Libraries were built from poly-A-enriched mRNA from around 950 ng total RNA. From the bulk RNA-seq reads, TCRdb lists one entry per CDR3 protein and no DNA. Found here are fewer than 400 distinct CDR3 sequences, just over 95% of them singletons; the top ten hold approximately 14%. Input material: PBMCs. The receptors here all came from a person in their thirties or forties in good health.

The chain couples TRBV5-1 to TRBJ2-3. Germline lookup yields CDR1 SGHRS and CDR2 YFSETQ. CDR3 size: 13 residues. The CDR3 here is CASSSILQDTQYF.

V usage is TRBV18 and J usage is TRBJ2-5; TCRdb picks TRBD2, but there is no DNA to check that call. This CDR3 is 14 amino acids long. The germline V gene has CDR1 KGHSH and CDR2 LQKENI. The CDR3 reads CASSPSPGAETQYF.

The V gene is TRBV7-9, the J gene TRBJ1-6; without DNA, the TCRdb call of TRBD1 cannot be checked. This CDR3 is 15 amino acids long. Germline V gives CDR1 SEHNR, CDR2 FQNEAQ (reference sequence). The CDR3 loop reads CASSLGAARASPLHF.

This sequence joins TRBV7-2 and TRBJ2-3. CDR3 length: 16 residues. Germline CDR1 SGHTA, CDR2 FQGNSA. The CDR3 is CASSLLSGVSTDTQYF.

The chain has TRBV6-6 and TRBJ2-1. The CDR3 covers 13 residues. CDR1 and CDR2 (germline): MNHNY, SVGAGI (reference sequence). The CDR3 protein is CASSDRTNNEQFF.

The V gene is TRBV19, the J gene TRBJ1-1. The CDR3 has 11 residues. Germline V gene lookup returns CDR1 LNHDA and CDR2 SQIVND (reference sequence). The CDR3 here is CASRDFTEAFF.

This chain joins TRBV7-9 and TRBJ1-2. The germline CDR1 and CDR2 sequences are SEHNR and FQNEAQ (reference sequence). The CDR3 contains 14 residues. The CDR3 region is CASSSQQGGYGYTF.

This sequence joins TRBV6-5 and TRBJ2-1; TCRdb indicates TRBD2, and absent DNA this call remains unverified. Per the germline V gene, CDR1 is MNHEY and CDR2 is SVGAGI. CDR3 size: 14 residues. CDR3 loop: CASTSWGAVNEQFF.

V is TRBV5-1 and J is TRBJ2-1. The CDR3 is 13 amino acids. Per the germline V gene, CDR1 is SGHRS and CDR2 is YFSETQ. The CDR3: CASSSDNGNEQFF.

The V gene is TRBV30, the J gene TRBJ1-1. The CDR3 contains 15 residues. Germline V gene data show CDR1 as GTSNPN and CDR2 as SVGIG (reference sequence). CDR3: CAWISRLNMNTEAFF.

The rearrangement links TRBV29-1 to TRBJ1-1. Looked up from germline, CDR1 is SQVTM and CDR2 is ANQGSEA. The CDR3 extends over 7 amino acids. The CDR3 here is CSVQAFF. The variable domain in full, with the rest retrieved from reference TRBV29-1 and TRBJ1-1, is SAVISQKPSRDICQRGTSLTIQCQVDSQVTMMFWYRQQPGQSLTLIATANQGSEATYESGFVIDKFPISRPNLTFSTLTVSNMSPEDSSIYLCSVQAFFGQGTRLTVV.

The chain combines TRBV12-3 or TRBV12-4 with TRBJ2-6; TCRdb reports TRBD2, a call that lacks DNA to check it against. This CDR3 spans 14 amino acids. CDR3 loop: CASSRGSGANVLTF.

This clonotype was counted only a few times. The chain links TRBV7-9 to TRBJ1-2. Germline values: CDR1 SEHNR, CDR2 FQNEAQ (reference sequence). The CDR3 has 14 amino acids. Here the CDR3 reads CASSLYPRQSGYTF. Full variable domain (outside the CDR3, taken from reference TRBV7-9 and TRBJ1-2): DTGVSQNPRHKITKRGQNVTFRCDPISEHNRLYWYRQTLGQGPEFLTYFQNEAQLEKSRLLSDRFSAERPKGSFSTLEIQRTEQGDSAMYLCASSLYPRQSGYTFGSGTRLTVV.

V and J are TRBV24-1 and TRBJ1-1. The CDR3 has 11 amino acids. Germline CDR1 and CDR2: KGHDR and SFDVKD. The CDR3 protein is CATMVNTEAFF.

The chain uses TRBV25-1 and TRBJ2-2; as DNA is missing, the TRBD2 call by TCRdb cannot be tested. The CDR3 sequence is 14 residues long. Germline CDR1 MGHDK, CDR2 SYGVNS. CDR3 region: CASSEVANTGELFF.

The chain is built from TRBV7-3 and TRBJ2-1; with no DNA, the TCRdb D assignment of TRBD2 cannot be verified. The germline V gene encodes CDR1 SGHTA and CDR2 FQGTGA. There are 14 residues in the CDR3. This CDR3 is CASSLRSGDNEQFF.

This clonotype has a handful of counts. V usage is TRBV12-3 or TRBV12-4 and J usage is TRBJ1-2. The CDR3 covers 14 residues. This CDR3 is CASSFSGQPYGYTF.

The rearrangement links TRBV7-2 to TRBJ2-5; TCRdb's D call of TRBD2 is untestable without DNA. The CDR3 spans 16 residues. Per germline, CDR1 SGHTA and CDR2 FQGNSA. The CDR3 spells CASSLESMAAEGTQYF.

The chain employs TRBV16 and TRBJ1-1. This CDR3 comprises 14 residues. Germline V gene sequence: CDR1 KGHSY, CDR2 FQNENV. CDR3 residues: CASSLGHLNTEAFF.

This chain uses TRBV4-2 with TRBJ2-7; TCRdb's D call, TRBD2, is unchecked because there is no DNA. The CDR3 has 17 residues. The germline gives CDR1 LGHNA, CDR2 YNFKEQ. The CDR3 reads CASSQDLGTSRTYEQYF.

The gene calls are TRBV6-1 and TRBJ2-4; TCRdb calls TRBD2, which cannot be checked without DNA. The germline V gene has CDR1 MNHNS and CDR2 SASEGT. The CDR3 spans 12 residues. The CDR3 reads CASNSGWDIQYF.

This chain links TRBV27 with TRBJ1-1; the TRBD1 assignment by TCRdb is unverifiable without DNA. The CDR3 sequence is 16 residues long. From germline, CDR1 is MNHEY and CDR2 SMNVEV (reference sequence). CDR3 loop: CASRPGQGAGNTEAFF.

The chain is built from TRBV20-1 and TRBJ1-5. The CDR3 contains 14 residues. Germline V lookup: CDR1 DFQATT, CDR2 SNEGSKA (reference sequence). The chain's CDR3 is CSARGGYSNQPQHF.

The rearrangement uses TRBV11-1 and TRBJ1-2; TCRdb returns TRBD1, unconfirmable since there is no DNA. CDR3 length: 16 amino acids. Germline V gene sequence: CDR1 SGHAT, CDR2 FQDESV (reference sequence). This chain's CDR3 is CASSRTGQDYYYGYTF.

The rearrangement uses TRBV7-2 and TRBJ2-5. The CDR3 totals 13 residues. Germline V CDR1 and CDR2: SGHTA, FQGNSA. Here the CDR3 reads CASSLVQGLLQYF.

The chain couples TRBV5-1 to TRBJ1-6. Germline V CDR1 and CDR2: SGHRS, YFSETQ. The CDR3 is 16 residues long. This CDR3 is CASSLEGSSYNSPLHF.

The CDR3 sequence is CASSLERGQETQYF. V and J are TRBV5-1 and TRBJ2-5; TCRdb indicates TRBD2, and absent DNA this call remains unverified. The germline gives CDR1 SGHRS, CDR2 YFSETQ. The CDR3 covers 14 residues.

CDR3 residues: CAWSFGNNYGYTF. The chain uses TRBV30 and TRBJ1-2. The CDR3 runs to 13 residues. Germline V lookup: CDR1 GTSNPN, CDR2 SVGIG (reference sequence).

This chain connects TRBV20-1 to TRBJ2-1; the D call of TRBD2 rests on TCRdb alone, since no DNA is present to check it. This CDR3 spans 16 amino acids. CDR1 is DFQATT and CDR2 is SNEGSKA in the germline V gene (reference sequence). The CDR3: CSASGRAVDSYNEQFF.

The chain has TRBV30 and TRBJ2-1; TCRdb's D call of TRBD2 is untestable without DNA. Germline loops: CDR1 GTSNPN, CDR2 SVGIG (reference sequence). The CDR3 is made up of 14 amino acids. The CDR3 reads CAWETSSQIFSQFF.

The chain has TRBV7-9 and TRBJ2-7; as DNA is missing, the TRBD2 call by TCRdb cannot be tested. Germline CDR1 SEHNR, CDR2 FQNEAQ (reference sequence). The length of the CDR3 is 15 residues. The chain's CDR3 is CASSLGQGKYYEQYF. The full variable domain, its missing parts supplied by reference TRBV7-9 and TRBJ2-7, is DTGVSQNPRHKITKRGQNVTFRCDPISEHNRLYWYRQTLGQGPEFLTYFQNEAQLEKSRLLSDRFSAERPKGSFSTLEIQRTEQGDSAMYLCASSLGQGKYYEQYFGPGTRLTVT.